This record looks at one T cell receptor (beta chain) sequence and its context. TCR beta CDR3 sequences were amplified from RNA transcripts. The HTBI primer set was used in a first-round RT-PCR of the TCR CDR3. A single record per CDR3 protein comes from TCRdb applying MiXCR to the multiplex PCR reads. Among 90,000 to 120,000 distinct CDR3 sequences, 15% to 20% were seen once, and the ten largest hold about 45%. This entry belongs to a study of T cells in Graves' hyperthyroidism and ophthalmopathy. Germline CDR1 is KGHSH and CDR2 is LQKENI. Between the trimmed V and J ends, which lost 3 bases and 4 bases, there was a span of 21 bases. This CDR3 has 18 amino acids.

This sequence originates from a woman between 50 and 59 years old with Graves' hyperthyroidism. The chain has TRBV18 and TRBJ2-2, with D possibly being TRBD1 (6 bases). Material: blood. The CDR3 loop reads CASSPDRDTLRGTGELFF. The CDR3 DNA reads as TGTGCCAGCTCACCTGACCGGGACACCCTTAGGGGCACCGGGGAGCTGTTTTTT.